This T cell receptor beta chain was profiled in a study of T cell responses to AZD1222 COVID-19 vaccine (dated by TCRdb to the early 2020s). Some background on the complete study: A total of 240 or so trial participants underwent TCR sequencing, of whom 200 to 220 had received two doses of AZD1222 and 26 had received two doses of the MenACWY control vaccine. Trial participants were enrolled by age into subgroups of 18-55, 56-69 and 70-plus years, and about 150, 27 and 61 TCR-sequenced participants, respectively, were included in these subgroups. On the study overall, not on this receptor specifically: Vaccine-associated CD4 TCRs spanned the whole spike protein, with dominant responses in regions 160-218 and 743-854. No day 14 peak-response samples were available, so repertoires were characterized only after the peak T cell response. In the small 56-69-year group, the increase in depth fell short of significance, most likely because of low power. Conclusions about previously exposed vaccinees are limited because only a handful of AZD1222 recipients were SARS-CoV-2 seropositive at baseline. After two AZD1222 doses, spike-specific TCR breadth and depth were significantly higher than at day 0 and than in MenACWY recipients. Most participants were white British and females outnumbered males, and the authors suggested that clonal diversity may have been underestimated. Nearly half of unique spike-specific TCRs reportedly recognized epitopes outside regions mutated in the B.1.351 and B.1.1.7 variants.

This clone was found once. Its binding antigen is unknown. Base qualities are not recorded, but no much larger clone differs from it by a single base. The CDR3 regions of human TCRbeta chains were analyzed by immunosequencing. Processing in the source paper ran as follows. TCRs in the repertoires were matched against a reference library of SARS-CoV-2-specific TCRs that had been generated with the MIRA antigen-specificity platform. Breadth meant the fraction of unique TCRs that were SARS-CoV-2-associated, whereas depth meant the fraction of total T cells that were SARS-CoV-2-associated. Each spike-specific TCR was assigned to its reactive spike region and to a CD4 or CD8 class using the MIRA data. Log10-transformed breadth and depth values were compared by one-way ANOVA with Sidak's multiple comparisons tests. This immuneACCESS table, as held by TCRdb, lists in-frame sequences with V and J called but not all clones. Of the missing ones, under half trace to an unresolved V gene in checked studies; the others have no known cause. D and trimming were read from the DNA, whereas the V and J calls and clone size are those reported in that table. The sample has about 46,000 clones on record, 70% to 90% of them singletons. The ten largest clones capture 1% to 1.3% of the sample.

CDR1 SEHNR and CDR2 FQNEAQ were looked up in the germline V gene (reference sequence). The V and J ends are trimmed by 3 bases and 7 bases, leaving 9 bases between them. The CDR3 sequence holds 13 residues, the cysteine and phenylalanine included. Left in the record is the CDR3 DNA by itself, 39 bases read in frame from the first base. Per the publication, the time point label means: about 28 days (+/-7) after the second vaccine dose. Because spike-specific TCR depth and breadth did not differ between the two schedules, AZD1222 recipients who got a second dose at roughly 4 weeks were pooled with those who got a second dose at roughly 12 weeks. The vaccinee samples were drawn from two UK trials, COV001 and COV002, one of which was a single-blind randomized controlled phase 2/3 trial testing AZD1222 (ChAdOx1 nCoV-19) in healthy adults. For TCRbeta chain sequencing, PBMC samples were collected from trial participants at day 0 and at day 28 after the second dose.

This specimen was peripheral blood, taken 28 days after the second AZD1222 dose. The sequence came from an adult who received the AZD1222 COVID-19 vaccine. This chain is built from TRBV7-9 and TRBJ1-4; TRBD1 might be the D gene, on 6 matching bases. The sequenced DNA: TGTGCCAGCAGCTTTACAGGGATTGAAAAACTGTTTTTT. This is translated as CASSFTGIEKLFF.